This T cell receptor (beta chain) was retrieved from a study of human T cells and chemical hapten exposure. On the study more broadly: Small volume differences among pooled libraries mainly caused per-sample TCR yield variation. Findings and limits, study-wide: Expanded TCR counts at PT1 were positively correlated with the patch test score. Relative to control repertoires, expanded TCRs gave rise to significantly more large CDR3 similarity clusters.

TCRdb reanalysed the RACE reads using MiXCR and keeps one entry per CDR3 protein. This table holds more than 300,000 distinct CDR3 sequences, about 5% found once. Only a few counts were recorded for this clonotype. The antigen is not known. The CDR3 is 16 amino acids. Per the germline V gene, CDR1 is DFQATT and CDR2 is SNEGSKA (reference sequence). Unmatched junction bases numbered 12, after V lost 5 bases and J lost 1 base. As for time point: pre-sensitization, week 0. Treatment defined: therapeutic diphenylcyclopropenone sensitization with weekly scalp DPC. The material sequenced was whole blood, taken in connection with sensitization to the hapten diphenylcyclopropenone (DPC). The sequence was obtained from a woman aged 18-29 years with alopecia areata. Some clones in this sample may be carry-over from other donors' samples. The chain combines TRBV20-1 with TRBJ2-7; TRBD1 matches at 9 bases. CDR3 in amino acids: CSAGISGTGLSYEQYF. The CDR3 DNA reads as TGCAGTGCTGGCATTTCCGGGACAGGGCTATCCTACGAGCAGTACTTC.